The clone carrying this T cell receptor (beta chain) was picked up many times. The sequenced patients had an expansion of CD8+CD57+ cells seen by flow cytometry. Patients had not yet gotten any therapy when their blood was taken for sampling. The sample originates from a study of CD8+CD57+ T cells in acquired aplastic anemia. TCR beta VDJ and CDR3 profiles were obtained from a genomic DNA template. TCRdb ran MiXCR on the reads and lists one entry per CDR3 protein. This sample has approximately 200,000 distinct CDR3 sequences, with 40% to 60% found just once. The sequenced sample consisted of sorted CD4+, CD8+, or CD8+CD57+ T cells (not recorded which) from PBMCs. The TCR comes from a human donor with aplastic anemia.

The CDR3 DNA reads TGCAGTGCTTTCCGACAGGTTCTAGGGGACAATGAGCAGTTCTTC. Protein: CSAFRQVLGDNEQFF. This sequence joins TRBV20-1 and TRBJ2-1, with D maybe TRBD1 (6 bases). The V end lost 5 bases, the J end lost 5 bases, and 19 bases lay between the germline ends. This CDR3 is 15 amino acids long. Germline assignment: CDR1 DFQATT and CDR2 SNEGSKA (reference sequence).